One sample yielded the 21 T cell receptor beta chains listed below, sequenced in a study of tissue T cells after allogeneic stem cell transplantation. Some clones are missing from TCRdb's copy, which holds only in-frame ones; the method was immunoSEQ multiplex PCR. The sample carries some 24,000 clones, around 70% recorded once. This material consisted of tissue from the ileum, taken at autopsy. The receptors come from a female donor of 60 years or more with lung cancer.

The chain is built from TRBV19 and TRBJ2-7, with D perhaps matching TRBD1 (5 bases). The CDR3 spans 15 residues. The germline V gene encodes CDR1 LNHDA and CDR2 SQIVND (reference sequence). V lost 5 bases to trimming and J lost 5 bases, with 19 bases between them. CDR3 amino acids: CASSVLDSDLDEQYF. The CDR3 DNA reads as TGTGCCAGTAGTGTCCTCGACAGTGATCTGGACGAGCAGTACTTC.

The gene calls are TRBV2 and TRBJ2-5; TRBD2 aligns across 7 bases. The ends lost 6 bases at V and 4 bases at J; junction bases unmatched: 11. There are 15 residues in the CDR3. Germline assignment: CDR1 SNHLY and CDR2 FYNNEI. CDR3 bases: TGTGCCAGCAGGATTAAGCGGGGAGGGAGAGAGACCCAGTACTTC. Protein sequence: CASRIKRGGRETQYF.

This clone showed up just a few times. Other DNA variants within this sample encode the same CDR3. CDR3 DNA: TGTGCCAGCAGCTTAGTAGGCGGGAGAGGGTACGAGCAGTACTTC. Translation: CASSLVGGRGYEQYF. This chain connects TRBV11-3 to TRBJ2-7; 7 nucleotides match TRBD2. The CDR3 runs 15 residues. Germline V CDR1 and CDR2: SGHNT, YENEEA. V lost 1 base and J lost 4; bases outside the gene matches: 7.

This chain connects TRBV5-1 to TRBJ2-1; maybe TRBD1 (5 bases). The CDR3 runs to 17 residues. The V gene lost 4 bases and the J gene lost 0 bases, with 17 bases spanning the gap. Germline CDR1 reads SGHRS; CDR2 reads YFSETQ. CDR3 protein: CASSPRQPLLSYNEQFF. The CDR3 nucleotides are TGCGCCAGCAGCCCACGACAGCCGCTCCTCTCCTACAATGAGCAGTTCTTC. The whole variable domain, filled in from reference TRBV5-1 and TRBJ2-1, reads KAGVTQTPRYLIKTRGQQVTLSCSPISGHRSVSWYQQTPGQGLQFLFEYFSETQRNKGNFPGRFSGRQFSNSRSEMNVSTLELGDSALYLCASSPRQPLLSYNEQFFGPGTRLTVL.

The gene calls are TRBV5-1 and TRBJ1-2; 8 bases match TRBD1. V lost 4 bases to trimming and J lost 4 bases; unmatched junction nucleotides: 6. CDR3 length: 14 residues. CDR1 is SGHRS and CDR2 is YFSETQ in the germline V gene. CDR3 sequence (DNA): TGCGCCAGCAGCCTCGGACAGGGCTCCTATGGCTACACCTTC. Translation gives CASSLGQGSYGYTF.

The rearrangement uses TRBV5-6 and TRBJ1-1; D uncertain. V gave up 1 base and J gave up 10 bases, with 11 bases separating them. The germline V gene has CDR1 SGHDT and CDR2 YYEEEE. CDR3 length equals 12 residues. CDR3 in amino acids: CASSLRLGGAFF. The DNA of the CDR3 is TGTGCCAGCAGCTTGCGTCTGGGAGGAGCTTTCTTT.

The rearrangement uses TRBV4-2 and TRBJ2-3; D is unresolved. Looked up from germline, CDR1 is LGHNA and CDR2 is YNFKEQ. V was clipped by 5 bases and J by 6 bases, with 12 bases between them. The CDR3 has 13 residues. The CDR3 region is CASSFRPGDTQYF. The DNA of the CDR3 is TGTGCCAGCAGCTTCCGGCCCGGGGATACGCAGTATTTT.

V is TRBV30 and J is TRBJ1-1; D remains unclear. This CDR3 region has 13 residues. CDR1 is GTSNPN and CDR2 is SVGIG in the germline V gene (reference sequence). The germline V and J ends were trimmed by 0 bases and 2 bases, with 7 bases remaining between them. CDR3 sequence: CAWSVTRNTEAFF. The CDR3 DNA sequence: TGTGCCTGGAGTGTTACCCGAAACACTGAAGCTTTCTTT.

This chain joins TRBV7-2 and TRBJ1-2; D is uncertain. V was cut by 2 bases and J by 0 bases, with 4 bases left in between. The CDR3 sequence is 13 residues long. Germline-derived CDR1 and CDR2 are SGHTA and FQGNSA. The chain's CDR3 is CASSLPPNYGYTF. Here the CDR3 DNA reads TGTGCCAGCAGCTTACCTCCTAACTATGGCTACACCTTC. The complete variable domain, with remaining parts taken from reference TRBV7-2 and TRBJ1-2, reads GAGVSQSPSNKVTEKGKDVELRCDPISGHTALYWYRQSLGQGLEFLIYFQGNSAPDKSGLPSDRFSAERTGGSVSTLTIQRTQQEDSAVYLCASSLPPNYGYTFGSGTRLTVV.

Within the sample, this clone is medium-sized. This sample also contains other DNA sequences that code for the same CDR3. The CDR3 here is CASSQGGQGVYEQYF. The DNA of the CDR3 is TGTGCCAGCAGCCAAGGGGGACAGGGGGTCTACGAGCAGTACTTC. This chain uses TRBV4-2 with TRBJ2-7; 11 bases are a match to TRBD1. The J segment lost 3 bases and the V segment lost 1 base, leaving 2 bases of the junction unmatched. The germline V gene has CDR1 LGHNA and CDR2 YNFKEQ. The CDR3 runs to 15 residues.

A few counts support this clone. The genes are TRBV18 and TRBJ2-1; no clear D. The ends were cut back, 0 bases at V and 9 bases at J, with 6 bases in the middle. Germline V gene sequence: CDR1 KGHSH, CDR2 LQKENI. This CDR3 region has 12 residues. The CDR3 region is CASSPPVPEQFF. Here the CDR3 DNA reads TGTGCCAGCTCACCACCGGTACCTGAGCAGTTCTTC.

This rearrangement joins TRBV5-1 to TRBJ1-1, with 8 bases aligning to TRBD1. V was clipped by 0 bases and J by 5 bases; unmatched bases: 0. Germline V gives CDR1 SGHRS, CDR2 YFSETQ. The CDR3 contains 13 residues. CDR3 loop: CASSLDRGTEAFF. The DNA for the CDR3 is TGCGCCAGCAGCTTGGACAGGGGGACTGAAGCTTTCTTT.

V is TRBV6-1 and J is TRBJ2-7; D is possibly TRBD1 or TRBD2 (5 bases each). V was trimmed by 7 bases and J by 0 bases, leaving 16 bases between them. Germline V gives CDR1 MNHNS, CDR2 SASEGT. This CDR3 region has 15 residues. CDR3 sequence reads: CASTEGRTSSYEQYF. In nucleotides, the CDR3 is TGTGCCAGCACCGAGGGACGGACAAGCTCCTACGAGCAGTACTTC.

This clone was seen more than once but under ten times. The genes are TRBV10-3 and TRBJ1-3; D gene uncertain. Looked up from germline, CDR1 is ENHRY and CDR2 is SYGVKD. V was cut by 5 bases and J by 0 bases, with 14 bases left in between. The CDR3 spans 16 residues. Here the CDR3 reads CAISSSPTDSGNTIYF. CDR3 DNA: TGTGCCATCAGTTCTTCACCGACCGACTCTGGAAACACCATATATTTT.

This chain's CDR3 is CSARFQGPQYF. The CDR3 nucleotides are TGCAGTGCTAGATTCCAAGGTCCGCAGTATTTT. The chain employs TRBV20-1 and TRBJ2-3; D remains ambiguous. CDR3 length: 11 amino acids. Deletions cut 2 bases from V and 10 bases from J, with 10 bases between. Germline CDR1 and CDR2: DFQATT and SNEGSKA (reference sequence).

The CDR3 protein is CASSNGLRGAGENEKLFF. The CDR3, as DNA: TGTGCCAGCAGTAACGGTCTGCGGGGGGCAGGGGAAAATGAAAAACTGTTTTTT. The chain couples TRBV21-1 to TRBJ1-4. TRBV21-1 corresponds to a pseudogene. This CDR3 region has 18 residues.

The CDR3 reads CATSTTGGRATYEQYF. The DNA of the CDR3 is TGTGCCACCAGCACAACAGGGGGCAGGGCGACCTACGAGCAGTACTTC. The genes are TRBV15 and TRBJ2-7; 9 nucleotides match TRBD1. Germline V gene lookup returns CDR1 LNHNV and CDR2 YYDKDF (reference sequence). This CDR3 contains 16 residues. Unmatched junction bases numbered 9, after V lost 4 bases and J lost 2 bases.

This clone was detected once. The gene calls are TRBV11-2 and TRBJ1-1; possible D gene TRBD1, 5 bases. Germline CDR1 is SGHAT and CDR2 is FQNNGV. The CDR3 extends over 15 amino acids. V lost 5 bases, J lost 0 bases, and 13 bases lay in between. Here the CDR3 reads CASSQVRGLNTEAFF. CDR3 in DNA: TGTGCCAGCAGCCAAGTAAGGGGCCTGAACACTGAAGCTTTCTTT.

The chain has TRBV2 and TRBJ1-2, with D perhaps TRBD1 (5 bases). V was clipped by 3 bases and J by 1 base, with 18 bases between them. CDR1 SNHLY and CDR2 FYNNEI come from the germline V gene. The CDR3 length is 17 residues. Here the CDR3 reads CASSEGGDYPLNYGYTF. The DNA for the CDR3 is TGTGCCAGCAGTGAGGGAGGGGACTATCCACTTAACTATGGCTACACCTTC.

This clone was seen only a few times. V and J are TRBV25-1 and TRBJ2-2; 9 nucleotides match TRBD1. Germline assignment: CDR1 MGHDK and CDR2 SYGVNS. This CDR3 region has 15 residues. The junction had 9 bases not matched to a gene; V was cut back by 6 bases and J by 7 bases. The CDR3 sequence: CASSTGTGSGGELFF. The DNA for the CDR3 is TGTGCCAGCAGCACCGGGACAGGGTCGGGCGGGGAGCTGTTTTTT.

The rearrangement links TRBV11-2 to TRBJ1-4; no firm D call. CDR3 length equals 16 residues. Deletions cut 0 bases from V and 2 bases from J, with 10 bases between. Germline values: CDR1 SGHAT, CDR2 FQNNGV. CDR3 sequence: CASSLDPPNTNEKLFF. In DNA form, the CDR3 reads TGTGCCAGCAGCTTAGATCCCCCAAATACTAATGAAAAACTGTTTTTT.